The 13 T cell receptor beta chains presented below share a single source sample, sequenced in a study of persistence of HIV-infected CD4 T cells. The antigens these receptors bind are not known. The stimulus was lysate of CMV-infected fibroblasts, around 10 ug/mL. Sorting selected CD4+ T cells upregulating both CD40 ligand and CD69. The libraries were made with immunoSEQ version 4 in survey mode. The data were produced by immunoSEQ multiplex PCR, yet TCRdb's version contains in-frame clones alone and is incomplete. The table shows some 16,000 clones, with around 60% occurring only once. The material sequenced was CD4+ T cells sorted from PBMCs after roughly 18-hour stimulation, taken from a patient who received antiretroviral therapy. The receptor set was obtained from an adult woman with HIV who was CMV-seropositive.

The chain links TRBV7-8 to TRBJ2-5; no clear D. This CDR3 comprises 13 residues. Germline CDR1 reads SGHVS; CDR2 reads FQNEAQ. Trimming left V 6 bases short and J 3 bases short, with 11 bases between. The CDR3 loop reads CASRGSGKETQYF. DNA for the CDR3: TGTGCCAGCAGGGGGTCAGGAAAAGAGACCCAGTACTTC. The full variable domain, in which reference TRBV7-8 and TRBJ2-5 provide the parts outside the CDR3, is GAGVSQSPRYKVAKRGQDVALRCDPISGHVSLFWYQQALGQGPEFLTYFQNEAQLDKSGLPSDRFFAERPEGSVSTLKIQRTQQEDSAVYLCASRGSGKETQYFGPGTRLLVL.

This clone has just a few counts. The gene calls are TRBV3-1 (or the pseudogene TRBV3-2) and TRBJ1-6; D not resolved. Germline values: CDR1 LGHDT, CDR2 YNNKEL (reference sequence). There are 15 residues in the CDR3. V lost 4 bases to trimming and J lost 9 bases, with 16 bases between them. This CDR3 is CASSRDRNRISPLHF. CDR3 nucleotide sequence: TGTGCCAGCAGCCGTGACCGAAACCGTATTTCACCCCTCCACTTT.

Comment on this clone: The same CDR3 also results from other DNA sequences found in this sample. The V and J genes are TRBV9 and TRBJ1-2; D may be TRBD1 (5 bases). The CDR3 covers 13 residues. V was trimmed by 0 bases and J by 2 bases, leaving 5 bases between them. From germline, CDR1 is SGDLS and CDR2 YYNGEE. The CDR3 spells CASSVGTNYGYTF. DNA for the CDR3: TGTGCCAGCAGCGTAGGGACAAACTATGGCTACACCTTC. Full variable domain (rest looked up from reference TRBV9 and TRBJ1-2): DSGVTQTPKHLITATGQRVTLRCSPRSGDLSVYWYQQSLDQGLQFLIQYYNGEERAKGNILERFSAQQFPDLHSELNLSSLELGDSALYFCASSVGTNYGYTFGSGTRLTVV.

This clone was counted only a few times. The CDR3 loop is CSVEENRGDTQYF. In DNA, the CDR3 is TGCAGCGTTGAGGAAAACAGGGGAGATACGCAGTATTTT. The chain employs TRBV29-1 and TRBJ2-3, with 7 bases matching TRBD1. Germline V gene sequence: CDR1 SQVTM, CDR2 ANQGSEA. J lost 5 bases, V lost 3 bases, and 5 bases had no gene match. The CDR3 extends over 13 amino acids.

The V gene is TRBV7-9, the J gene TRBJ2-5; D is unresolved. V dropped 3 bases and J dropped 0 bases, with 2 bases sitting between them. CDR1 is SEHNR and CDR2 is FQNEAQ in the germline V gene (reference sequence). CDR3 length equals 12 residues. In nucleotides, the CDR3 is TGTGCCAGCAGCTTGAACCAAGAGACCCAGTACTTC. Amino acids: CASSLNQETQYF.

This clone is labeled as medium-sized (0.01 to 0.1%). DNA of the CDR3: TGCGCCAGCAGCTTGGAAGTTCCGGGTAGCGGAAACACCATATATTTT. Protein: CASSLEVPGSGNTIYF. V usage is TRBV5-1 and J usage is TRBJ1-3; D remains ambiguous. Germline CDR1 and CDR2: SGHRS and YFSETQ. This CDR3 has 16 amino acids. Trimming cost V 0 bases and J 4 bases, with 14 bases left between them.

The J gene is TRBJ1-4, the V gene TRBV9; 8 bases match TRBD1. The CDR3 extends over 15 amino acids. After removal of 3 bases from V and 7 bases from J, the junction contained 8 bases not matched to a gene. Germline CDR1 reads SGDLS; CDR2 reads YYNGEE. The CDR3 region is CASSAQGARGEKLFF. The CDR3 DNA is TGTGCCAGCAGCGCCCAGGGGGCCCGTGGTGAAAAACTGTTTTTT.

This chain uses TRBV5-4 with TRBJ2-7, with D perhaps given as TRBD1 or TRBD2 (6 bases each). Per the germline V gene, CDR1 is SGHNT and CDR2 is YYREEE (reference sequence). CDR3 size: 15 residues. V was cut by 4 bases and J by 2 bases, with 16 bases left in between. The CDR3 here is CASSLATGAAYEQYF. The CDR3 nucleotides are TGTGCCAGCAGCCTTGCGACGGGGGCCGCCTACGAGCAGTACTTC.

The chain has TRBV5-1 and TRBJ2-7; weak D call: TRBD2 (5 bases). CDR3 length: 15 residues. The V gene lost 3 bases and the J gene lost 7 bases, with 20 bases spanning the gap. Germline CDR1 SGHRS, CDR2 YFSETQ. CDR3 residues: CASSSGSGGGREQYV. CDR3 nucleotides: TGCGCCAGCAGCTCGGGGAGTGGCGGCGGTCGTGAGCAGTACGTC.

The CDR3 nucleotides are TGTGCCAGCAGCGTAGCGGAACCTAGCACAGATACGCAGTATTTT. It codes for CASSVAEPSTDTQYF. This chain uses TRBV9 with TRBJ2-3; D is ambiguous. V lost 0 bases to trimming and J lost 0 bases, with 8 bases between them. This CDR3 comprises 15 residues. The V gene's germline CDR1 is SGDLS and CDR2 YYNGEE. Looking up the rest from reference TRBV9 and TRBJ2-3 gives the full variable domain: DSGVTQTPKHLITATGQRVTLRCSPRSGDLSVYWYQQSLDQGLQFLIQYYNGEERAKGNILERFSAQQFPDLHSELNLSSLELGDSALYFCASSVAEPSTDTQYFGPGTRLTVL.

The chain has TRBV7-9 and TRBJ1-3; D is ambiguous. The CDR3 spans 15 residues. V lost 2 bases and J lost 4, with 12 bases in between. Germline assignment: CDR1 SEHNR and CDR2 FQNEAQ (reference sequence). The CDR3 loop reads CASSLPVSLGNTIYF. Written as DNA, the CDR3 is TGTGCCAGCAGCTTACCGGTGTCGCTCGGAAACACCATATATTTT.

V gene TRBV7-9 combines with J gene TRBJ1-6; 7 nucleotides agree with TRBD1. In germline, CDR1 is SEHNR, CDR2 FQNEAQ (reference sequence). CDR3 length: 17 amino acids. With 5 bases clipped from V and 8 bases from J, the junction kept 15 bases outside the gene matches. DNA for the CDR3: TGTGCCAGCAGCCTCCTGACTTTGCAGGGGGAGGATTCACCCCTCCACTTT. The encoded protein is CASSLLTLQGEDSPLHF.

With respect to this clone: This same CDR3 is encoded by further DNA sequences in the sample. The chain employs TRBV7-2 and TRBJ1-2; D possibly corresponds to TRBD1 (6 bases). This CDR3 has 14 residues. Germline V gene sequence: CDR1 SGHTA, CDR2 FQGNSA. V was shortened by 1 base and J by 8 bases, with 14 bases between the two germline ends. CDR3 sequence: CASSLVGQGYGYTF. The CDR3 DNA follows: TGTGCCAGCAGCTTAGTCGGCCAGGGGTACGGCTACACCTTC.